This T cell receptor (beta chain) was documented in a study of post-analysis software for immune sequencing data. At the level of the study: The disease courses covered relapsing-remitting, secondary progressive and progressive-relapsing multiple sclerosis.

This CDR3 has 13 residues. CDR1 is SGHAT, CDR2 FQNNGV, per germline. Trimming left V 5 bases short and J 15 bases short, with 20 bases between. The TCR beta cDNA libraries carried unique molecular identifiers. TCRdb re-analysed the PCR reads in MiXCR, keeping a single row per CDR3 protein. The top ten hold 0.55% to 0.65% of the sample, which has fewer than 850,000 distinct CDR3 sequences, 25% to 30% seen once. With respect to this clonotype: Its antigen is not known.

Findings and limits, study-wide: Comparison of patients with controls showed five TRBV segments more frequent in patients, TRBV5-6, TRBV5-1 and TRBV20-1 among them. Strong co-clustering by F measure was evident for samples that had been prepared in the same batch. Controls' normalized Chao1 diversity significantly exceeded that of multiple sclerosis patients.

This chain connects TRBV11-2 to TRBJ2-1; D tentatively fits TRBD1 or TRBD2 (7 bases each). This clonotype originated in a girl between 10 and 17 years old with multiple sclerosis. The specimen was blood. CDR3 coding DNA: TGTGCCAGCAGCGTGTCTGACAGGGAGGGTACGTTCTTC. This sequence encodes CASSVSDREGTFF.